Included here is one TCR beta chain sequence, with context. This record belongs to a study of human T cells and chemical hapten exposure. Looked up from germline, CDR1 is LGHNT and CDR2 is FRNRAP. CDR3 length equals 13 residues. V lost 6 bases to trimming and J lost 5 bases, with 12 bases between them. Unique molecular identifiers were attached to individual cDNA molecules during library preparation. TCRdb fed the reads into MiXCR, producing one record per CDR3 protein. The profile shows about 120,000 distinct CDR3 sequences, about 8.9% of them singletons. Unfractionated whole blood served as the source for total RNA extraction.

The sequenced sample was whole blood. This clonotype was sampled from a human donor in good health. Some clones in this sample may be carry-over from other donors' samples. The chain recombines TRBV12-5 with TRBJ2-3, with D hard to call. In DNA form, the CDR3 reads TGTGCTAGTGGAACAAACGAGTTAGATACGCAGTATTTT. Its protein is CASGTNELDTQYF. The full variable domain, with the rest looked up from reference TRBV12-5 and TRBJ2-3, is DARVTQTPRHKVTEMGQEVTMRCQPILGHNTVFWYRQTMMQGLELLAYFRNRAPLDDSGMPKDRFSAEMPDATLATLKIQPSEPRDSAVYFCASGTNELDTQYFGPGTRLTVL.